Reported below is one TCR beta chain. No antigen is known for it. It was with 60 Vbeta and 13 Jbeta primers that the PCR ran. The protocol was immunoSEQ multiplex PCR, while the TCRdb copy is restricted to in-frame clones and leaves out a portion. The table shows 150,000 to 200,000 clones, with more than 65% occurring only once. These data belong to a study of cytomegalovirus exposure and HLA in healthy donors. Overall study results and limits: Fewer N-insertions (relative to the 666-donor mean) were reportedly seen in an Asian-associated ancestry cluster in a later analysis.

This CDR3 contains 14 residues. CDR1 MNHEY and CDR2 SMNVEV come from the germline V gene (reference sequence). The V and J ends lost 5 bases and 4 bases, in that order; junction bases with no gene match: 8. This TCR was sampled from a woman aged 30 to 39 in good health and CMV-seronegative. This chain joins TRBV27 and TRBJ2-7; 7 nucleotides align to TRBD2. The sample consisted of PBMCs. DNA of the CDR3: TGTGCCAGCAGTCCCGGACTAGAGAGATACGAGCAGTACTTC. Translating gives CASSPGLERYEQYF.